The 14 T cell receptor beta chains listed next were all sequenced from one sample in a study of control samples from healthy donors and cancer patients. Generated by immunoSEQ multiplex PCR, the TCRdb table keeps only in-frame clones and is missing some. The table lists 51,000 or so clones, roughly 80% of them singletons. Sequenced: blood. The receptors stem from a man in his 70s in good health.

The chain uses TRBV9 and TRBJ2-5; TRBD1 agrees at 9 bases. This CDR3 contains 15 residues. Trimming cost V 0 bases and J 5 bases; bases outside gene matches: 5. Germline loops: CDR1 SGDLS, CDR2 YYNGEE. Written as DNA, the CDR3 is TGTGCCAGCAGCGTAGCAGGACAGGGGCCCGAGACCCAGTACTTC. Translation gives CASSVAGQGPETQYF.

The V call is TRBV7-9, the J call TRBJ2-1; TRBD2 matches at 14 bases. The V gene's germline CDR1 is SEHNR and CDR2 FQNEAQ (reference sequence). The CDR3 covers 16 residues. V dropped 4 bases and J dropped 5; count of bases not matched to a gene: 4. The CDR3 loop is CASSSKGLAGDNEQFF. CDR3 nucleotides: TGTGCCAGCAGCTCAAAGGGACTAGCGGGGGACAATGAGCAGTTCTTC. Full variable domain (rest looked up from reference TRBV7-9 and TRBJ2-1): DTGVSQNPRHKITKRGQNVTFRCDPISEHNRLYWYRQTLGQGPEFLTYFQNEAQLEKSRLLSDRFSAERPKGSFSTLEIQRTEQGDSAMYLCASSSKGLAGDNEQFFGPGTRLTVL.

V and J are TRBV28 and TRBJ1-2; maybe TRBD1 (6 bases). The V gene lost 4 bases and the J gene lost 7 bases, with 16 bases spanning the gap. The V gene's germline CDR1 is MDHEN and CDR2 SYDVKM. This CDR3 region has 14 residues. The CDR3 here is CASSSHGQPIGYTF. CDR3 nucleotides: TGTGCCAGCAGTTCCCACGGACAGCCCATTGGCTACACCTTC.

This clone was seen once. The rearrangement joins TRBV7-2 to TRBJ1-5; D might be TRBD1 (5 bases). Germline V CDR1 and CDR2: SGHTA, FQGNSA. CDR3 length: 15 amino acids. The V end lost 1 base, the J end lost 3 bases, and 10 bases lay between the germline ends. The CDR3 loop is CASSLVTGNNQPQHF. Here the CDR3 DNA reads TGTGCCAGCAGCTTAGTCACAGGAAACAATCAGCCCCAGCATTTT. The variable domain in full, with the rest retrieved from reference TRBV7-2 and TRBJ1-5, is GAGVSQSPSNKVTEKGKDVELRCDPISGHTALYWYRQSLGQGLEFLIYFQGNSAPDKSGLPSDRFSAERTGGSVSTLTIQRTQQEDSAVYLCASSLVTGNNQPQHFGDGTRLSIL.

This chain joins TRBV2 and TRBJ2-1; no clear D gene. With 5 bases removed from V and 2 bases from J, the gap between germline ends came to 13 bases. The CDR3 has 15 amino acids. CDR1 and CDR2 from the germline V gene are SNHLY and FYNNEI. CDR3 in amino acids: CASSSLGPAYNEQFF. The DNA for the CDR3 is TGTGCCAGCAGTAGTCTGGGTCCCGCCTACAATGAGCAGTTCTTC. The full variable domain, its missing parts supplied by reference TRBV2 and TRBJ2-1, is EPEVTQTPSHQVTQMGQEVILRCVPISNHLYFYWYRQILGQKVEFLVSFYNNEISEKSEIFDDQFSVERPDGSNFTLKIRSTKLEDSAMYFCASSSLGPAYNEQFFGPGTRLTVL.

V usage is TRBV10-3 and J usage is TRBJ2-1; 13 nucleotides agree with TRBD2. Germline assignment: CDR1 ENHRY and CDR2 SYGVKD. V lost 5 bases to trimming and J lost 7 bases; unmatched junction nucleotides: 5. The CDR3 has 15 amino acids. This chain's CDR3 is CAISPRTSGSNEQFF. Written as DNA, the CDR3 is TGTGCCATCAGTCCCCGGACTAGCGGGAGTAATGAGCAGTTCTTC.

The genes are TRBV13 and TRBJ2-3; D is uncertain. The V gene lost 5 bases and the J gene lost 4 bases, with 22 bases spanning the gap. Germline V gene lookup returns CDR1 PRHDT and CDR2 FYEKMQ (reference sequence). The CDR3 has 17 residues. This CDR3 is CASSPGPGGASPDTQYF. CDR3 in DNA: TGTGCCAGCAGCCCGGGCCCAGGCGGAGCCTCACCAGATACGCAGTATTTT.

The chain recombines TRBV24-1 with TRBJ2-1; possibly TRBD2 for D (5 bases). Trimming cost V 0 bases and J 0 bases, with 5 bases left between them. Germline V gene sequence: CDR1 KGHDR, CDR2 SFDVKD. The CDR3 consists of 15 residues. This CDR3 reads CATSDLGSSYNEQFF. The CDR3 nucleotides read TGTGCCACCAGTGATTTGGGGAGCTCCTACAATGAGCAGTTCTTC.

The rearrangement uses TRBV10-3 and TRBJ2-3; 10 bases map to TRBD1. The CDR3 covers 15 residues. The trim removed 11 bases at V and 3 bases at J, leaving 11 bases unmatched. From germline, CDR1 is ENHRY and CDR2 SYGVKD. The CDR3 bases are TGTGCCGCCAAGGGGGGACAGGGGAGAACAGATACGCAGTATTTT. Its translation: CAAKGGQGRTDTQYF.

This clone was counted once. This chain connects TRBV6-5 to TRBJ2-5; D call uncertain. The CDR3 loop spans 13 amino acids. CDR1 MNHEY and CDR2 SVGAGI come from the germline V gene. Trimming pared 7 bases from V and 4 bases from J, leaving 13 bases between. CDR3 loop: CASTIRIGETQYF. DNA of the CDR3: TGTGCCAGCACCATACGGATTGGAGAGACCCAGTACTTC.

This clone was detected only once. The chain carries TRBV7-2 and TRBJ2-7, with 7 bases lining up with TRBD1. Germline CDR1 SGHTA, CDR2 FQGNSA. The CDR3 is 15 amino acids. The junction had 6 bases not matched to a gene; V was cut back by 1 base and J by 3 bases. CDR3 in DNA: TGTGCCAGCAGCTTAGGAGGGGGCCGTTTCTACGAGCAGTACTTC. Residues: CASSLGGGRFYEQYF.

This clone was observed a few times. The chain carries TRBV18 and TRBJ2-7, with D possibly being TRBD1 (5 bases). The CDR3 runs to 14 residues. Germline CDR1 is KGHSH and CDR2 is LQKENI. Trimming left V 3 bases short and J 7 bases short, with 16 bases between. The chain's CDR3 is CASSPIFDSVEQYF. CDR3 bases: TGTGCCAGCTCACCGATATTCGACAGTGTGGAGCAGTACTTC. Full variable domain (outside the CDR3, taken from reference TRBV18 and TRBJ2-7): NAGVMQNPRHLVRRRGQEARLRCSPMKGHSHVYWYRQLPEEGLKFMVYLQKENIIDESGMPKERFSAEFPKEGPSILRIQQVVRGDSAAYFCASSPIFDSVEQYFGPGTRLTVT.

The rearrangement uses TRBV11-2 and TRBJ1-2; tentative D call: TRBD1 (5 bases). The ends were cut back, 5 bases at V and 3 bases at J, with 13 bases in the middle. Per the germline V gene, CDR1 is SGHAT and CDR2 is FQNNGV. This CDR3 is built from 14 residues. The DNA of the CDR3 is TGTGCCAGCAGCCCGAGCACAGGATACTATGGCTACACCTTC. Its translation is CASSPSTGYYGYTF.

V and J are TRBV10-3 and TRBJ2-7, with D tentatively TRBD2 (5 bases). CDR1 and CDR2 (germline): ENHRY, SYGVKD. Trimming removed 0 bases at V and 0 bases at J, with 15 bases between. This CDR3 comprises 17 residues. CDR3 coding DNA: TGTGCCATCAGTGAGTCATTAGTCGGGGTGTCCTCCTACGAGCAGTACTTC. This gives the protein CAISESLVGVSSYEQYF.